The sequence of this TCR beta chain was determined in a study of blood T cell repertoires in COVID-19. Overall study: The origin of the acute and convalescent COVID-19 samples was the United States, Italy and Spain.

TCRdb's table, derived via immunoSEQ multiplex PCR, lists solely in-frame clones and lacks some. The table lists approximately 12,000 clones, 88% of them singletons, with roughly 11% in the top ten. The V gene's germline CDR1 is LGHNA and CDR2 YNFKEQ. J lost 2 bases, V lost 4 bases, and 6 bases had no gene match. The CDR3 sequence is 17 residues long. V and J are TRBV4-2 and TRBJ2-3; the match to TRBD2 covers 13 bases. Sequenced sample: peripheral blood. The TCR sequence derives from a human donor in a cohort sampled during active COVID-19. Here the CDR3 reads CASSPRTSGGSTDTQYF. CDR3 DNA: TGTGCCAGCAGCCCACGGACTAGCGGGGGTTCCACAGATACGCAGTATTTT.